Following are 8 T cell receptor beta chains from one sample sequenced in a study of cytomegalovirus exposure and HLA in healthy donors. PCR employed 60 Vbeta and 13 Jbeta primers. Repertoires were generated with immunoSEQ multiplex PCR, while TCRdb's copy carries only in-frame clones and drops some. The sample contains about 140,000 clones, approximately 84% of which appear only once. Sequenced sample: PBMCs. These receptors all stem from a man aged 25-45 years in good health and CMV-seropositive.

This CDR3 reads CASSLTSGGQTDTQYF. In DNA form, the CDR3 reads TGTGCCAGCAGCTTAACTAGCGGGGGTCAAACAGATACGCAGTATTTT. This chain links TRBV7-2 with TRBJ2-3; 11 bases line up with TRBD2. Looked up from germline, CDR1 is SGHTA and CDR2 is FQGNSA. Trimming removed 2 bases from V and 3 bases from J; junction bases left unmatched: 4. The CDR3 consists of 16 residues.

The gene calls are TRBV13 and TRBJ1-1, with TRBD1 matching 9 bases. V lost 8 bases and J lost 2; bases outside the gene matches: 9. CDR1 PRHDT and CDR2 FYEKMQ come from the germline V gene (reference sequence). The CDR3 totals 15 residues. The CDR3 nucleotides are TGTGCCAGCGGCAAACAGGGGGCGGTTAACACTGAAGCTTTCTTT. Amino acids: CASGKQGAVNTEAFF.

The chain recombines TRBV6-6 with TRBJ1-2; tentatively, D is TRBD1 (6 bases). V was pared by 7 bases and J by 2 bases, with 17 bases between. Germline V gene data show CDR1 as MNHNY and CDR2 as SVGAGI (reference sequence). The CDR3 runs 15 residues. The CDR3 coding sequence is TGTGCCAGCACGGATCCTTGGACAGAAAACTATGGCTACACCTTC. Protein: CASTDPWTENYGYTF.

J is TRBJ1-1 and V is TRBV29-1, with unresolved D. The CDR3 length is 13 residues. Germline V gives CDR1 SQVTM, CDR2 ANQGSEA. V was cut by 4 bases and J by 0 bases, with 9 bases left in between. The CDR3 region is CSVGGSMNTEAFF. The CDR3 DNA is TGCAGCGTTGGTGGCAGTATGAACACTGAAGCTTTCTTT.

V is TRBV19 and J is TRBJ2-3; D gene unclear. Looked up from germline, CDR1 is LNHDA and CDR2 is SQIVND (reference sequence). The V end was cut by 2 bases, the J end by 0 bases, with 15 bases between. This CDR3 has 17 amino acids. CDR3 sequence (DNA): TGTGCCAGTAGTATACGAGTAGATGCCCTAAGCACAGATACGCAGTATTTT. It is translated as CASSIRVDALSTDTQYF. Together with reference TRBV19 and TRBJ2-3, the CDR3 gives the full variable domain: DGGITQSPKYLFRKEGQNVTLSCEQNLNHDAMYWYRQDPGQGLRLIYYSQIVNDFQKGDIAEGYSVSREKKESFPLTVTSAQKNPTAFYLCASSIRVDALSTDTQYFGPGTRLTVL.

This clone came up once. The chain recombines TRBV11-3 with TRBJ2-7, with D hard to call. Germline V gene sequence: CDR1 SGHNT, CDR2 YENEEA. Trimming took off 5 bases at V and 5 bases at J, with 10 bases between the two ends. This CDR3 spans 12 amino acids. The CDR3 DNA sequence: TGTGCCAGCAGCGGGCAGAAGGACGAGCAGTACTTC. Translation gives CASSGQKDEQYF.

Concerning this clone itself: Distinct nucleotide sequences in the sample also encode this CDR3. The V call is TRBV2, the J call TRBJ1-1, with unresolved D. Between the trimmed V and J ends, which lost 7 bases and 4 bases, there was a span of 13 bases. Per germline, CDR1 SNHLY and CDR2 FYNNEI. The CDR3 totals 13 residues. The CDR3 loop reads CASTYDPSTEAFF. In nucleotides, the CDR3 is TGTGCCAGCACTTATGACCCTAGCACTGAAGCTTTCTTT.

The chain combines TRBV7-6 with TRBJ1-4; D may be TRBD1 (5 bases). The germline gives CDR1 SGHVS, CDR2 FNYEAQ. The V and J ends lost 4 bases and 4 bases respectively, with 16 bases between them. This CDR3 has 16 residues. CDR3 loop: CASSSRGASVNEKLFF. For the CDR3, the DNA is TGTGCCAGCAGCTCACGCGGGGCCTCCGTTAATGAAAAACTGTTTTTT.